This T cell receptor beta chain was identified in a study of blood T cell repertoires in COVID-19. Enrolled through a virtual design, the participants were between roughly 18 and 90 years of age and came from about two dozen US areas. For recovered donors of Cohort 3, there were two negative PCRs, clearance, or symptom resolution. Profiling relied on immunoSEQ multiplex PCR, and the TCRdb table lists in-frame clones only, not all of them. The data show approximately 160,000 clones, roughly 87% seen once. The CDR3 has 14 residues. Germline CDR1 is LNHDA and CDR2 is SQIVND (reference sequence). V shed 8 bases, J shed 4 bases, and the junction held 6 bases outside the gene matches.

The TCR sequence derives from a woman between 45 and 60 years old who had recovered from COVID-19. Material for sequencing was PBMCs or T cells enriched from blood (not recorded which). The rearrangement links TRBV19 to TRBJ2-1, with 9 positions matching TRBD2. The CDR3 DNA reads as TGTGCCAGTGAGGGCGGGAGGGTGTACAATGAGCAGTTCTTC. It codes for CASEGGRVYNEQFF.